This T cell receptor beta chain was documented in a study of T-cell reconstitution after alpha-beta-depleted transplantation in children. Study-level findings and limits: Expanded clones from the graft, numbering several hundred, reportedly supplied alpha-beta T cells about two months after transplant. Hyperexpanded clones declined; after one year, newly produced T cells mostly supplied diversity. From surviving recipient T cells and thymic progenitors came the high day-60 TCRbeta diversity observed in some patients.

Points on this clonotype: Its antigen is unidentified.

The CDR3 contains 14 residues. The junction had 6 bases not matched to a gene; V was cut back by 3 bases and J by 4 bases. Germline values: CDR1 SQVTM, CDR2 ANQGSEA. Library preparation (for TCRbeta) was performed with unique molecular identifiers. TCRdb fed the PCR reads into MiXCR, producing one record per CDR3 protein. Of around 580,000 distinct CDR3 sequences detected, around 23% appear once; the ten largest clones hold 12% to 15%. This specimen consisted of PBMCs, mostly from graft donor cells, obtained 360 days after TCRalphabeta/CD19-depleted stem cell transplant. This clonotype was sampled from a boy younger than two who had a stem cell transplant for acute myeloid leukemia, so the T cells may come from the graft donor. The V gene is TRBV29-1, the J gene TRBJ2-7; TRBD1 matches at 10 bases. CDR3 bases: TGCAGCGTTGAGTTGGGACAGGGGCGGTACGAGCAGTACTTC. Translation gives CSVELGQGRYEQYF.